This entry lists 28 T cell receptor beta chains sequenced from one sample in a study of radiation and T cells in renal cell carcinoma. Time point of the sample: baseline pretreatment blood. Noted treatment: 15 Gy SBRT to primary tumor, nephrectomy 4 weeks later. Using immunoSEQ multiplex PCR, the repertoire was profiled, and TCRdb retains in-frame clones only, with some absent. The table lists over 120,000 clones, around nine tenths of them singletons. Sequenced material: blood, taken from a patient whose treatment included radiotherapy and nephrectomy. These receptors were taken from a woman aged 45-65 years with renal cell carcinoma.

V usage is TRBV11-2 and J usage is TRBJ1-2; 10 positions agree with TRBD1. Germline trimming cut 5 bases from V and 4 bases from J; bases unmatched to any gene: 4. CDR1 is SGHAT, CDR2 FQNNGV, per germline. The CDR3 totals 14 residues. The CDR3 region has the DNA TGTGCCAGCAGCGAGGACAGGGGGGTCTATGGCTACACCTTC. This translates into CASSEDRGVYGYTF.

The chain recombines TRBV5-5 with TRBJ1-1; weak D call: TRBD1 (6 bases). The CDR3 is made up of 16 amino acids. V shed 4 bases and J shed 1 base, with 17 bases lying between them. Germline-derived CDR1 and CDR2 are SGHKS and YYEKEE (reference sequence). The CDR3 region has the DNA TGTGCCAGCAGCCCCCTCCCGGGGGGCAGGAACACTGAAGCTTTCTTT. It is translated as CASSPLPGGRNTEAFF.

This clone showed up just a few times. The V call is TRBV7-6, the J call TRBJ1-1; possibly TRBD1 for D (5 bases). V gave up 3 bases and J gave up 5 bases, with 13 bases separating them. There are 14 residues in the CDR3. Germline assignment: CDR1 SGHVS and CDR2 FNYEAQ. This chain's CDR3 is CASSLGLPGTEAFF. CDR3 sequence (DNA): TGTGCCAGCAGCTTGGGGCTACCGGGGACTGAAGCTTTCTTT.

This sequence joins TRBV7-2 and TRBJ2-1; 8 nucleotides align to TRBD1. Germline CDR1 is SGHTA and CDR2 is FQGNSA. The CDR3 extends over 14 amino acids. The ends lost 5 bases at V and 2 bases at J; junction bases unmatched: 2. As DNA, the CDR3 is TGTGCCAGCAGCGGGGACAGGACCTACAATGAGCAGTTCTTC. Protein: CASSGDRTYNEQFF.

The V gene is TRBV2, the J gene TRBJ2-3; 9 positions match TRBD2. Germline values: CDR1 SNHLY, CDR2 FYNNEI. The ends lost 5 bases at V and 5 bases at J; junction bases unmatched: 11. This CDR3 has 16 residues. DNA for the CDR3: TGTGCCAGCAGTTTCGCCTTAGCGGGGGCCGGAGATACGCAGTATTTT. This gives the protein CASSFALAGAGDTQYF.

The genes are TRBV19 and TRBJ1-2; D might be TRBD1 (6 bases). V shed 3 bases and J shed 3 bases, with 17 bases lying between them. CDR3 length: 16 amino acids. Germline lookup yields CDR1 LNHDA and CDR2 SQIVND (reference sequence). CDR3 protein: CASSIIVRGEDYGYTF. The CDR3 coding sequence is TGTGCCAGTAGTATCATCGTCAGGGGAGAAGACTATGGCTACACCTTC.

This chain joins TRBV9 and TRBJ1-2; D might be TRBD1 (5 bases). This CDR3 region has 14 residues. With 2 bases removed from V and 6 bases from J, the gap between germline ends came to 14 bases. Germline V gene sequence: CDR1 SGDLS, CDR2 YYNGEE. The CDR3: CASSVTPGSDGYTF. The CDR3 nucleotides read TGTGCCAGCAGCGTCACCCCAGGGTCCGATGGCTACACCTTC.

The chain has TRBV9 and TRBJ1-2; unclear D gene. CDR1 and CDR2 from the germline V gene are SGDLS and YYNGEE. V lost 3 bases, J lost 3 bases, and 15 bases lay in between. CDR3 length: 15 amino acids. CDR3: CASSDPGRRDYGYTF. CDR3 nucleotide sequence: TGTGCCAGCAGCGACCCAGGAAGGAGGGACTATGGCTACACCTTC.

CDR3 in DNA: TGCGCCAGCAGCCTGGACGGACCCTATAATTCACCCCTCCACTTT. Residues: CASSLDGPYNSPLHF. The V gene is TRBV5-1, the J gene TRBJ1-6; D is ambiguous. CDR1 is SGHRS, CDR2 YFSETQ, per germline. The ends were cut back, 4 bases at V and 2 bases at J, with 10 bases in the middle. This CDR3 comprises 15 residues.

This clone appeared a single time. The chain employs TRBV29-1 and TRBJ2-2; unclear D gene. Per germline, CDR1 SQVTM and CDR2 ANQGSEA. V lost 7 bases to trimming and J lost 8 bases, with 11 bases between them. The CDR3 runs to 11 residues. Here the CDR3 reads CSGLTMGELFF. The CDR3 DNA sequence: TGCAGCGGGCTAACTATGGGGGAGCTGTTTTTT.

The chain employs TRBV2 and TRBJ1-6; TRBD1 matches at 7 bases. V dropped 11 bases and J dropped 5; count of bases not matched to a gene: 6. CDR1 is SNHLY, CDR2 FYNNEI, per germline. The CDR3 contains 13 residues. CDR3 protein: CAGGTENNSPLHF. The CDR3 region has the DNA TGTGCCGGAGGGACAGAAAATAATTCACCCCTCCACTTT.

The rearrangement joins TRBV25-1 to TRBJ2-7; 8 nucleotides match TRBD1. Germline V gene lookup returns CDR1 MGHDK and CDR2 SYGVNS. The CDR3 extends over 12 amino acids. The J segment lost 5 bases and the V segment lost 5 bases, leaving 2 bases of the junction unmatched. DNA for the CDR3: TGTGCCAGCAGTCCGACAGGGGACGAGCAGTACTTC. Protein sequence: CASSPTGDEQYF.

This sequence joins TRBV7-9 and TRBJ1-4; D is unclear. The CDR3 has 12 residues. V dropped 1 base and J dropped 8 bases, with 5 bases sitting between them. Germline CDR1 and CDR2: SEHNR and FQNEAQ (reference sequence). Here the CDR3 reads CASSLVREKLFF. The CDR3 nucleotides are TGTGCCAGCAGCTTAGTCAGGGAAAAACTGTTTTTT.

The chain uses TRBV4-2 and TRBJ2-7; 10 positions match TRBD2. CDR1 LGHNA and CDR2 YNFKEQ come from the germline V gene. Trimming took 0 bases from V and 0 from J; bases not matched to a gene: 8. The CDR3 spans 18 residues. CDR3 sequence reads: CASSQEPLAGANSYEQYF. The CDR3 DNA is TGTGCCAGCAGCCAAGAACCGCTAGCGGGGGCCAACTCCTACGAGCAGTACTTC.

V and J are TRBV7-2 and TRBJ2-3, with 8 nucleotides matching TRBD2. Per germline, CDR1 SGHTA and CDR2 FQGNSA. V lost 7 bases, J lost 0 bases, and 3 bases stayed unmatched. The CDR3 is made up of 14 amino acids. The CDR3 reads CASKRGYSTDTQYF. The CDR3 DNA sequence: TGTGCCAGCAAGCGGGGGTATAGCACAGATACGCAGTATTTT.

The chain couples TRBV19 to TRBJ2-5, with D possibly matching TRBD1 (7 bases). The V end lost 1 base, the J end lost 4 bases, and 13 bases lay between the germline ends. Germline loops: CDR1 LNHDA, CDR2 SQIVND (reference sequence). The CDR3 has 15 amino acids. CDR3 in DNA: TGTGCCAGTAGTATAGTTGGAGGGGGCGTAGAGACCCAGTACTTC. This translates into CASSIVGGGVETQYF. The full variable domain, completed using reference TRBV19 and TRBJ2-5, is DGGITQSPKYLFRKEGQNVTLSCEQNLNHDAMYWYRQDPGQGLRLIYYSQIVNDFQKGDIAEGYSVSREKKESFPLTVTSAQKNPTAFYLCASSIVGGGVETQYFGPGTRLLVL.

J is TRBJ2-2 and V is TRBV7-9; TRBD1 is a possible D gene (5 bases). V was trimmed by 3 bases and J by 4 bases, leaving 12 bases between them. This CDR3 has 15 residues. The germline V gene has CDR1 SEHNR and CDR2 FQNEAQ (reference sequence). CDR3 residues: CASSLAWGATGELFF. CDR3 bases: TGTGCCAGCAGCTTGGCCTGGGGCGCCACCGGGGAGCTGTTTTTT.

This clone has a single count. The chain is built from TRBV7-2 and TRBJ2-1, with a possible D match to TRBD2 (5 bases). The CDR3 totals 15 residues. The V gene's germline CDR1 is SGHTA and CDR2 FQGNSA. Trimming pared 4 bases from V and 4 bases from J, leaving 14 bases between. The CDR3 is CASSSLGLAYNEQFF. Here the CDR3 DNA reads TGTGCCAGCAGCTCCTTAGGACTGGCTTACAATGAGCAGTTCTTC.

This chain uses TRBV11-2 with TRBJ2-7; 7 bases are a match to TRBD2. Unmatched junction bases numbered 4, after V lost 5 bases and J lost 3 bases. The germline CDR1 and CDR2 sequences are SGHAT and FQNNGV. This CDR3 has 13 amino acids. The CDR3 sequence is CASSPPGGYEQYF. Here the CDR3 DNA reads TGTGCCAGCAGCCCGCCGGGAGGCTACGAGCAGTACTTC.

The chain is built from TRBV6-5 and TRBJ2-7, with 7 bases aligning to TRBD2. The length of the CDR3 is 15 residues. Germline V lookup: CDR1 MNHEY, CDR2 SVGAGI. V gave up 6 bases and J gave up 4 bases; unmatched junction bases: 12. The CDR3, as DNA: TGTGCCAGCAGAGCCCCGGGGGGAGGGCTATACGAGCAGTACTTC. Amino acid sequence: CASRAPGGGLYEQYF.

The V gene is TRBV19, the J gene TRBJ1-5; 12 bases fit TRBD1. The CDR3 has 16 residues. Losses at the gene ends were 9 bases for V and 3 bases for J; bases not matched to a gene: 9. Germline V gives CDR1 LNHDA, CDR2 SQIVND (reference sequence). The CDR3 here is CASTTGTGGFNQPQHF. CDR3 nucleotides: TGTGCCAGCACAACCGGGACAGGGGGCTTCAATCAGCCCCAGCATTTT.

This chain connects TRBV7-8 to TRBJ2-7, with D possibly being TRBD2 (5 bases). This CDR3 is built from 17 residues. Trimming took off 4 bases at V and 3 bases at J, with 22 bases between the two ends. Germline V gene lookup returns CDR1 SGHVS and CDR2 FQNEAQ. The CDR3 region has the DNA TGTGCCAGCAGCTCGCCGGATGACATACAGCGGCGCTACGAGCAGTACTTC. Translating gives CASSSPDDIQRRYEQYF.

V and J are TRBV2 and TRBJ2-7, with D possibly TRBD1 on 5 matching bases. Trimming cost V 5 bases and J 2 bases, with 13 bases left between them. Germline V lookup: CDR1 SNHLY, CDR2 FYNNEI. CDR3 length: 14 amino acids. The DNA of the CDR3 is TGTGCCAGCAGTAGGCAGGGATCAACCTACGAGCAGTACTTC. It yields the protein CASSRQGSTYEQYF. The complete variable domain, with remaining parts taken from reference TRBV2 and TRBJ2-7, reads EPEVTQTPSHQVTQMGQEVILRCVPISNHLYFYWYRQILGQKVEFLVSFYNNEISEKSEIFDDQFSVERPDGSNFTLKIRSTKLEDSAMYFCASSRQGSTYEQYFGPGTRLTVT.

The chain has TRBV6-6 and TRBJ1-6; D may be TRBD1 (5 bases). The CDR3 runs 15 residues. CDR1 and CDR2 (germline): MNHNY, SVGAGI (reference sequence). The V gene lost 2 bases and the J gene lost 11 bases, with 16 bases spanning the gap. The CDR3 nucleotides read TGTGCCAGCAGTTACGGGGACCGGAGTGAAACACCCCTCCACTTT. Protein product: CASSYGDRSETPLHF.

The chain combines TRBV6-6 with TRBJ1-1; 8 bases are shared with TRBD1. With 0 bases clipped from V and 10 bases from J, the junction kept 13 bases outside the gene matches. Germline V gene lookup returns CDR1 MNHNY and CDR2 SVGAGI (reference sequence). The CDR3 runs 16 residues. The CDR3 region has the DNA TGTGCCAGCAGTTACTCGAGGTCGGGACAGGCTCTCGGAGCTTTCTTT. Its protein is CASSYSRSGQALGAFF.

This chain connects TRBV11-2 to TRBJ1-5; D ambiguous. V lost 0 bases, J lost 7 bases, and 7 bases lay in between. Per germline, CDR1 SGHAT and CDR2 FQNNGV. This CDR3 has 13 residues. Here the CDR3 reads CASSLDAGQPQHF. Here the CDR3 DNA reads TGTGCCAGCAGCTTAGATGCCGGACAGCCCCAGCATTTT.

The gene calls are TRBV7-8 and TRBJ2-2; D unresolved. Trimming cost V 3 bases and J 5 bases, with 7 bases left between them. Germline V gene lookup returns CDR1 SGHVS and CDR2 FQNEAQ. This CDR3 is built from 13 residues. CDR3 in DNA: TGTGCCAGCAGCTTCCACCAGACCGGGGAGCTGTTTTTT. It translates to CASSFHQTGELFF.

This chain uses TRBV5-4 with TRBJ2-5; D tentatively reads TRBD1 or TRBD2 (6 bases each). Germline CDR1 is SGHNT and CDR2 is YYREEE (reference sequence). This CDR3 has 15 residues. The V end was cut by 2 bases, the J end by 5 bases, with 16 bases between. The DNA for the CDR3 is TGTGCCAGCAGCTTTACCGGGGGCAAAGGGGAGACCCAGTACTTC. This translates into CASSFTGGKGETQYF.